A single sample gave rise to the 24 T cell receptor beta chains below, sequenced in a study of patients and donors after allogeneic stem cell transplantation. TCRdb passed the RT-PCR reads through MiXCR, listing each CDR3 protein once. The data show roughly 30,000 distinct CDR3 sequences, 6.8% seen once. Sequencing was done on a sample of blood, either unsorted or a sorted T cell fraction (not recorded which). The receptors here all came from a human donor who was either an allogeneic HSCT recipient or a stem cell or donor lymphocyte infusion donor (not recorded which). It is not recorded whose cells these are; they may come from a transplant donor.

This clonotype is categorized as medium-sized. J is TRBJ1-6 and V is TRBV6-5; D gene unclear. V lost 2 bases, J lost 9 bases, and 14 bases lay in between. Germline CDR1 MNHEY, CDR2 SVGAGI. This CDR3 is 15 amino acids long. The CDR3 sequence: CASSYTDQITSPLHF. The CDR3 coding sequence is TGTGCCAGCAGTTACACGGACCAAATAACTTCACCCCTCCACTTT.

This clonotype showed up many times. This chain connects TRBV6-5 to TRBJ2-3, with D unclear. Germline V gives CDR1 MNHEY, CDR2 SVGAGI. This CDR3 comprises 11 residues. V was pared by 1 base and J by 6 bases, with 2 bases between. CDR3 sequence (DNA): TGTGCCAGCAGTTACTTCGATACGCAGTATTTT. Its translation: CASSYFDTQYF.

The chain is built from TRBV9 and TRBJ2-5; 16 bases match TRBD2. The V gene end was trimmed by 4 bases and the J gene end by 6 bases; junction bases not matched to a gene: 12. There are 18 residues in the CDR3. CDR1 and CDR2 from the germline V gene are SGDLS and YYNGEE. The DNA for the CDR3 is TGTGCCAGCAGCTCCGGGACTAGCGGGAGGGCCCTACAGAAGACCCAGTACTTC. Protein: CASSSGTSGRALQKTQYF. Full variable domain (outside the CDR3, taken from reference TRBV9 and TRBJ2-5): DSGVTQTPKHLITATGQRVTLRCSPRSGDLSVYWYQQSLDQGLQFLIQYYNGEERAKGNILERFSAQQFPDLHSELNLSSLELGDSALYFCASSSGTSGRALQKTQYFGPGTRLLVL.

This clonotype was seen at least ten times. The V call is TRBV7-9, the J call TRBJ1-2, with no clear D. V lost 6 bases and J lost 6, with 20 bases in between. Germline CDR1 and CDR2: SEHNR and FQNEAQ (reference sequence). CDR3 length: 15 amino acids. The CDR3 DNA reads TGTGCCAGCAGTTTTGGGTACGCGGTCGCTGATGGCTACACCTTC. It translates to CASSFGYAVADGYTF.

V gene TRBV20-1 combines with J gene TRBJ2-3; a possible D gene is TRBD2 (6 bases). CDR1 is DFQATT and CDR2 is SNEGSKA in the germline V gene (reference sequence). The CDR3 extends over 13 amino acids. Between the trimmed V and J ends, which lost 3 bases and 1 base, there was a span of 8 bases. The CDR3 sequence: CSASPSGTDTQYF. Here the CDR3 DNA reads TGCAGTGCTAGCCCTAGCGGCACAGATACGCAGTATTTT.

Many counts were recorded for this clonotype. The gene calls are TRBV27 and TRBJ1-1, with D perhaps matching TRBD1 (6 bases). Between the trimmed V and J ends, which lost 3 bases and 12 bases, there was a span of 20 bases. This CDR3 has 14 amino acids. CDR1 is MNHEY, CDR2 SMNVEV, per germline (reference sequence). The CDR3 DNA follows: TGTGCCAGCAGTTTTTCTGTGGTCAAGGGGGTATCTTTCTTT. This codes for CASSFSVVKGVSFF.

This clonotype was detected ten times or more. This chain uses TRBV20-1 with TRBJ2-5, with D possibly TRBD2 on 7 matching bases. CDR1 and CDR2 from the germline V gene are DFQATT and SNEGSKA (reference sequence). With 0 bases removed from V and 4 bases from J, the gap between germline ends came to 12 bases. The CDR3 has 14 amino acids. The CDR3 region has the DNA TGCAGTGCTAGAGATCGGCGGGGGCGAGAGACCCAGTACTTC. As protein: CSARDRRGRETQYF.

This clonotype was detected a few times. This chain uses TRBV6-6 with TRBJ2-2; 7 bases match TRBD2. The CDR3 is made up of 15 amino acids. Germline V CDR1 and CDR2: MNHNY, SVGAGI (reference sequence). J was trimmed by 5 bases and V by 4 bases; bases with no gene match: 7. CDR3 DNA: TGTGCCAGCAGTTCGGGAGGCCACTATACCGGGGAGCTGTTTTTT. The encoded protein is CASSSGGHYTGELFF.

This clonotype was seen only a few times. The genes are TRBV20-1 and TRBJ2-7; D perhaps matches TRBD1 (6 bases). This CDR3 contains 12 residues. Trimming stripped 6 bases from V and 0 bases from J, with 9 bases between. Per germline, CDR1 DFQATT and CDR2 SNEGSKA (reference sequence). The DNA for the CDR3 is TGCAGTGCAAGGGACAACTCCTACGAGCAGTACTTC. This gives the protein CSARDNSYEQYF.

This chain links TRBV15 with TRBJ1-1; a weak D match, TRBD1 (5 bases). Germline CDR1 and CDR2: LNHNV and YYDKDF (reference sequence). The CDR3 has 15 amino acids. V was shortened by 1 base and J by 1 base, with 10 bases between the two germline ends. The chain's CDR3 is CATSRGGQGNTEAFF. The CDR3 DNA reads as TGTGCCACCAGCAGAGGGGGCCAAGGGAACACTGAAGCTTTCTTT.

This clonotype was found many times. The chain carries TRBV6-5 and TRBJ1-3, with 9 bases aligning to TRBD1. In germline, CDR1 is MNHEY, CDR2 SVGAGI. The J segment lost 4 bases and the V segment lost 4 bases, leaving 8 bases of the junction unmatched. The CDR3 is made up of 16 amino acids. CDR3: CASSFQQGAYGNTIYF. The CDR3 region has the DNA TGTGCCAGCAGTTTCCAACAGGGGGCGTACGGAAACACCATATATTTT.

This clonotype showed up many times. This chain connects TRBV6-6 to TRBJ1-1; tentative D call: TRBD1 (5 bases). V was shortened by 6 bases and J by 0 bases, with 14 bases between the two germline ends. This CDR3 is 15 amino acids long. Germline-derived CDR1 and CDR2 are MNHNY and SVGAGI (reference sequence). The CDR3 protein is CASRAQGLMNTEAFF. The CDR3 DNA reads TGTGCCAGCAGGGCCCAGGGACTGATGAACACTGAAGCTTTCTTT.

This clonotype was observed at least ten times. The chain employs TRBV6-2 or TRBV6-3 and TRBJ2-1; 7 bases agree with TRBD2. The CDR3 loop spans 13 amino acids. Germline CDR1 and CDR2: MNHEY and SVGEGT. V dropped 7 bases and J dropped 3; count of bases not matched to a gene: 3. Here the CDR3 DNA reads TGTGCCAGCACATCTAGCGGCTACAATGAGCAGTTCTTC. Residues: CASTSSGYNEQFF.

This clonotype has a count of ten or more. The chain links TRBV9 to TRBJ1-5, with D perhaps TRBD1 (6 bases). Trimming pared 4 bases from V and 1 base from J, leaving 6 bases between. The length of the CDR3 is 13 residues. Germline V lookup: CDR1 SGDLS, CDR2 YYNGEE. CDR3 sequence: CASSRGSNQPQHF. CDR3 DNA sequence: TGTGCCAGCAGCAGGGGGAGCAATCAGCCCCAGCATTTT.

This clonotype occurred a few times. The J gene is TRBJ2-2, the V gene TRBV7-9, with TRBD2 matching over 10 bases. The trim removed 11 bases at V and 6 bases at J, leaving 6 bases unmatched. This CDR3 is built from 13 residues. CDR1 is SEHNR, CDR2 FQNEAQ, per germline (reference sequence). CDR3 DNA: TGTGCCGGGGGGCTAGCGGGAGCCGGGGAGCTGTTTTTT. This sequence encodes CAGGLAGAGELFF.

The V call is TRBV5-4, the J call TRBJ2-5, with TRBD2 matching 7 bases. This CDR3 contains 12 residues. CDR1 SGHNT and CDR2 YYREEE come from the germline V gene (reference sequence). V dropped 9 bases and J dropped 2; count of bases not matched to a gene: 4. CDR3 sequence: CATGLTQETQYF. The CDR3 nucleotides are TGTGCCACGGGACTAACTCAAGAGACCCAGTACTTC.

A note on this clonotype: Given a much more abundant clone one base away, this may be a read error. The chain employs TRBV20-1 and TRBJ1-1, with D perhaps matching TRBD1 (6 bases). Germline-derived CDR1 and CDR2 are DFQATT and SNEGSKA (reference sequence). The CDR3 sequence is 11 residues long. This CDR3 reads CSGGANSEAFF. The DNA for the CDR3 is TGCAGTGGGGGGGCGAACAGTGAAGCTTTCTTT.

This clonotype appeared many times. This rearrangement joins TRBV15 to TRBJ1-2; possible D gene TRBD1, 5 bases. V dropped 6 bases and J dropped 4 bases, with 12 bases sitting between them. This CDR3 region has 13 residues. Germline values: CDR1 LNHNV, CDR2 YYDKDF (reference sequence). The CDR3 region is CATRETASYGYTF. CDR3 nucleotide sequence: TGTGCCACCAGGGAGACAGCCAGCTATGGCTACACCTTC.

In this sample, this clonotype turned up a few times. CDR3 sequence reads: CASSTFNQPQHF. The CDR3 bases are TGTGCCAGCAGTACCTTCAATCAGCCCCAGCATTTT. The rearrangement links TRBV12-3 or TRBV12-4 to TRBJ1-5; D gene ambiguous. V was cut by 5 bases and J by 3 bases, with 5 bases left in between. This CDR3 has 12 amino acids.

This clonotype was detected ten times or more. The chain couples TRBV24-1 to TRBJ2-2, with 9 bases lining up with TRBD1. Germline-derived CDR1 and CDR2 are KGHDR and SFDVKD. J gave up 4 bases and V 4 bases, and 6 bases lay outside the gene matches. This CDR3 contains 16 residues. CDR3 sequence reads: CATSDAGTGITGELFF. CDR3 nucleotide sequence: TGTGCCACCAGTGACGCCGGGACAGGGATCACCGGGGAGCTGTTTTTT.

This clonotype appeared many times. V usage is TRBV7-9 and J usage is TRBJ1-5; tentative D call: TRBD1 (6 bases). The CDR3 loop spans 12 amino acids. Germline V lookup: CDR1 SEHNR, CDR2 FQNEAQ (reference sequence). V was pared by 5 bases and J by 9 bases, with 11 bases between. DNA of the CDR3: TGTGCCAGCAGCCCGAGGGGGGGGCCCCAGCATTTT. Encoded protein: CASSPRGGPQHF.

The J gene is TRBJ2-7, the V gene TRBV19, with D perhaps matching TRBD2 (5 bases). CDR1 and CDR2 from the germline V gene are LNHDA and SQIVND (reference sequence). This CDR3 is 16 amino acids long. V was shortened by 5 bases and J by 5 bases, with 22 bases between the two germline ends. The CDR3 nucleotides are TGTGCCAGTAGTTGGGTCTGGGGAGAAGCTAACCACGAGCAGTACTTC. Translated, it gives CASSWVWGEANHEQYF.

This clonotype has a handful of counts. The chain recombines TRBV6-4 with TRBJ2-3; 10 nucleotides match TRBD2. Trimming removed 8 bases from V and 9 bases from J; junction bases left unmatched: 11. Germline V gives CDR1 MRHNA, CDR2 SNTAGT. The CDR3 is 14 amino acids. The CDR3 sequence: CASSTGTSAPTQYF. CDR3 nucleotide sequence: TGTGCCAGCTCAACCGGGACTAGCGCTCCGACGCAGTATTTT.

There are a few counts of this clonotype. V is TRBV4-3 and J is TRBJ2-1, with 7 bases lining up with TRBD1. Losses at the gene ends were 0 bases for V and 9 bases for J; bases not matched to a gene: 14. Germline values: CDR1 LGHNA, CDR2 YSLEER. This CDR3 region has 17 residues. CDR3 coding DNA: TGCGCCAGCAGCCAAGATTGGGAAGGGGGCTTTTTATCTGAGCAGTTCTTC. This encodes CASSQDWEGGFLSEQFF.